Listed below are T cell receptor beta chains from one sample, sequenced in a study of cytomegalovirus exposure and HLA in healthy donors. The data were produced by immunoSEQ multiplex PCR, yet TCRdb's version contains in-frame clones alone and is incomplete. The repertoire has over 55,000 clones, 70% of them found once; the top ten carry roughly 9.7%. The sample consisted of PBMCs. The receptors were sampled from a woman between 45 and 60 years old in good health and CMV-seropositive. Both conserved end residues are part of each CDR3.

TRBJ1-2 TRBV6-1 14 CASSPLPGNYGYTF
TRBJ1-1 TRBV28 12 CASSPLPTEAFF
TRBJ2-3 TRBV28 15 CASSLSVRSTDTQYF
TRBJ2-3 TRBV30 12 CAWSVPRDTQYF
TRBJ2-1 TRBV7-2 14 CASSWGLEGGEQFF
TRBJ1-1 TRBV19 17 CASSNPRSGGPNTEAFF
TRBJ2-1 TRBV6-5 12 CASSYAGDEQFF
TRBJ2-6 TRBV28 17 CASLGTANSPGANVLTF
TRBJ2-2 TRBV4-2 13 CASSQDRGGELFF
TRBJ2-5 TRBV7-2 13 CASSLGRQETQYF
TRBJ2-6 TRBV11-2 15 CASSLGVTGANVLTF
TRBJ2-3 TRBV11-3 15 CASSLDGTSTDTQYF
TRBJ2-2 TRBV11-3 14 CASRGGQATGELFF
TRBJ2-7 TRBV6-5 13 CASSYSLSYEQYF
TRBJ2-1 TRBV6-5 14 CASSYSNLGGEQFF
TRBJ2-7 TRBV7-3 15 CASSVGGGFSYEQYF
TRBJ2-1 TRBV11-2 14 CASSLGTSGGEQFF
TRBJ1-5 TRBV28 13 CASRSGFHQPQHF
TRBJ2-2 TRBV6-1 12 CAGGIWTGELFF
TRBJ2-2 TRBV10-3 14 CAVGALANTGELFF
TRBJ2-1 TRBV2 15 CASSDGRGRYNEQFF
TRBJ2-7 TRBV7-8 16 CASSLGSLPPSYEQYF
TRBJ2-5 TRBV27 17 CASSLRYTWGIQETQYF
TRBJ1-1 TRBV6-6 15 CASSYLQTPNTEAFF
TRBJ2-3 TRBV10-1 15 CASSAAGVVSDTQYF
TRBJ2-7 TRBV5-1 12 CASSRRGDEQYF
TRBJ2-7 TRBV6-5 15 CASSTLGSSSYEQYF
TRBJ2-1 TRBV5-7 13 CASSLGTTNEQFF
TRBJ1-1 TRBV27 17 CASSSRQTVLTNTEAFF
TRBJ1-2 TRBV30 13 CAFEAVTNYGYTF
TRBJ1-2 TRBV10-3 14 CAIGPGTGDHGYTF
TRBJ2-7 TRBV5-8 11 CASSLVSEQYF
TRBJ1-2 TRBV27 14 CASSSRQGHYGYTF
TRBJ2-5 TRBV7-8 16 CASSSDSGGQQETQYF
TRBJ2-1 TRBV7-2 14 CASSPGQGAREQFF
TRBJ2-7 TRBV15 16 CATSREALVATYEQYF
TRBJ1-1 TRBV7-2 14 CASSPRGGNTEAFF
TRBJ2-5 TRBV7-7 13 CASSRDRAETQYF
TRBJ1-2 TRBV28 12 CASSFHNYGYTF
TRBJ2-7 TRBV23-1 17 CASSQSVTGSPLYEQYF
TRBJ2-7 TRBV10-3 17 CAISGTGTSGSYDEQYF
TRBJ1-1 TRBV7-2 13 CASMAQPNTEAFF
TRBJ1-1 TRBV5-1 14 CASSLDSLNTEAFF
TRBJ2-1 TRBV7-2 12 CASSFGTSGLFF
TRBJ2-1 TRBV7-2 16 CASRLGGVSSYNEQFF
TRBJ2-7 TRBV11-2 14 CASSRVVGVGEQYF
TRBJ1-1 TRBV28 15 CASSLASRVGAEAFF
TRBJ1-5 TRBV27 13 CASSVTGDQPQHF
TRBJ2-7 TRBV6-4 14 CASTPGGSSNEQYF
TRBJ2-1 TRBV5-1 16 CASSLVGGRSYNEQFF
TRBJ2-5 TRBV21-1 13 CASSRGSQETQYF